The 29 T cell receptor beta chains reported below all come from one sample, sequenced in a study of blood T cell repertoires in COVID-19 (dated by TCRdb to 2018 to 2021). Libraries were built with the immunoSEQ multiplex PCR assay. TCRdb's version of the immuneACCESS table is confined to in-frame rearrangements and falls short of the full clone set. An unresolved V gene accounts for under half of the shortfall where checked; the remainder is of unknown origin. This sample gives a few hundred thousand clones in total; approximately 85% of them show up just once. In total, the top ten clones hold approximately 6.6% of the sample. Sequenced: PBMCs or T cells enriched from blood (not recorded which). These receptors were taken from a woman aged 50 to 60 who had been exposed to COVID-19.

This clone was counted once. This chain links TRBV19 with TRBJ1-5; D unresolved. CDR3 length: 13 amino acids. Trimming pared 0 bases from V and 6 bases from J, leaving 6 bases between. The germline gives CDR1 LNHDA, CDR2 SQIVND (reference sequence). The CDR3 loop reads CASSIDLAQPQHF. CDR3 in DNA: TGTGCCAGTAGTATAGATCTGGCTCAGCCCCAGCATTTT.

J is TRBJ2-5 and V is TRBV12-5; D not certain. V lost 3 bases, J lost 7 bases, and 9 bases lay in between. This CDR3 has 12 residues. Per the germline V gene, CDR1 is LGHNT and CDR2 is FRNRAP. CDR3 DNA: TGTGCTAGTGGTTTAGGAGCTTGGACCCAGTACTTC. It translates to CASGLGAWTQYF. The complete variable domain, with remaining parts taken from reference TRBV12-5 and TRBJ2-5, reads DARVTQTPRHKVTEMGQEVTMRCQPILGHNTVFWYRQTMMQGLELLAYFRNRAPLDDSGMPKDRFSAEMPDATLATLKIQPSEPRDSAVYFCASGLGAWTQYFGPGTRLLVL.

The CDR3 sequence is CASSPTLEETQYF. As DNA, the CDR3 is TGTGCCAGCTCACCAACCCTCGAGGAGACCCAGTACTTC. The chain employs TRBV18 and TRBJ2-5; D unclear. The CDR3 has 13 residues. The germline gives CDR1 KGHSH, CDR2 LQKENI. Deletions cut 2 bases from V and 5 bases from J, with 9 bases between.

There are a few counts of this clone. The rearrangement uses TRBV12-3 or TRBV12-4 and TRBJ1-5; D is ambiguous. This CDR3 is 13 amino acids long. The V end lost 3 bases, the J end lost 6 bases, and 9 bases lay between the germline ends. The CDR3 region is CASSLRVLQPQHF. DNA of the CDR3: TGTGCCAGCAGTTTGAGGGTGCTTCAGCCCCAGCATTTT.

The chain employs TRBV18 and TRBJ2-6; TRBD1 aligns across 8 bases. V shed 1 base and J 2 bases; nucleotides not matched to a gene: 7. Germline V gene sequence: CDR1 KGHSH, CDR2 LQKENI. This CDR3 is 18 amino acids long. The CDR3 nucleotides read TGTGCCAGCTCACCACAAGGACAGGGTGGAGCTGGGGCCAACGTCCTGACTTTC. Protein product: CASSPQGQGGAGANVLTF.

This sequence joins TRBV12-3 or TRBV12-4 and TRBJ1-1; D is unresolved. The CDR3 extends over 13 amino acids. The V and J ends lost 6 bases and 2 bases respectively, with 10 bases between them. The CDR3 sequence is CASRPTGNTEAFF. In DNA form, the CDR3 reads TGTGCCAGCAGACCGACGGGAAACACTGAAGCTTTCTTT.

This clone was recorded a few times. The chain carries TRBV15 and TRBJ1-1; D perhaps matches TRBD1 (5 bases). Germline lookup yields CDR1 LNHNV and CDR2 YYDKDF (reference sequence). The V end was cut by 1 base, the J end by 8 bases, with 11 bases between. The CDR3 sequence is 13 residues long. CDR3 nucleotide sequence: TGTGCCACCAGCAGAGTATACGACAGCGAAGCTTTCTTT. Translating it yields CATSRVYDSEAFF.

The chain is built from TRBV11-2 and TRBJ2-1, with D perhaps TRBD2 (5 bases). Germline values: CDR1 SGHAT, CDR2 FQNNGV. Between the trimmed V and J ends, which lost 5 bases and 5 bases, there was a span of 13 bases. The CDR3 covers 14 residues. The DNA of the CDR3 is TGTGCCAGCAGCGCATCGAGGGCTAACAATGAGCAGTTCTTC. It translates to CASSASRANNEQFF.

The rearrangement uses TRBV30 and TRBJ2-1; weak D call: TRBD1 (6 bases). The CDR3 is 16 residues long. The germline CDR1 and CDR2 sequences are GTSNPN and SVGIG (reference sequence). V lost 3 bases and J 2 bases, leaving 17 bases between the germline ends. This chain's CDR3 is CAWRAIGQHPYNEQFF. DNA of the CDR3: TGTGCCTGGAGGGCTATCGGACAGCACCCCTACAATGAGCAGTTCTTC.

This rearrangement joins TRBV6-1 to TRBJ1-3; D is undetermined. The CDR3 is 14 amino acids. V was trimmed by 0 bases and J by 5 bases, leaving 8 bases between them. The germline CDR1 and CDR2 sequences are MNHNS and SASEGT. CDR3: CASSEARGRNTIYF. The CDR3 nucleotides read TGTGCCAGCAGTGAAGCTCGGGGTCGAAACACCATATATTTT.

The chain recombines TRBV5-6 with TRBJ1-6; D may be TRBD1 (5 bases). Trimming stripped 2 bases from V and 9 bases from J, with 12 bases between. CDR1 and CDR2 (germline): SGHDT, YYEEEE. The CDR3 extends over 14 amino acids. The CDR3 DNA sequence: TGTGCCAGCAGCTTCCCGACCGGGGGTTCACCCCTCCACTTT. It translates to CASSFPTGGSPLHF. The complete variable domain, with remaining parts taken from reference TRBV5-6 and TRBJ1-6, reads DAGVTQSPTHLIKTRGQQVTLRCSPKSGHDTVSWYQQALGQGPQFIFQYYEEEERQRGNFPDRFSGHQFPNYSSELNVNALLLGDSALYLCASSFPTGGSPLHFGNGTRLTVT.

The rearrangement joins TRBV19 to TRBJ1-2, with D unclear. V was trimmed by 7 bases and J by 2 bases, leaving 14 bases between them. The CDR3 consists of 14 residues. Germline V gives CDR1 LNHDA, CDR2 SQIVND (reference sequence). DNA for the CDR3: TGTGCCAGTAAATTGCGGGTCCAAAACTATGGCTACACCTTC. Translated, it gives CASKLRVQNYGYTF.

The count of this clone is one. The J gene is TRBJ2-3, the V gene TRBV5-5; D is perhaps TRBD1 (5 bases). Trimming stripped 5 bases from V and 2 bases from J, with 9 bases between. This CDR3 spans 13 amino acids. Germline CDR1 SGHKS, CDR2 YYEKEE (reference sequence). The CDR3: CASRYGATDTQYF. CDR3 DNA: TGTGCCAGCAGGTATGGGGCCACAGATACGCAGTATTTT.

The count of this clone is one. The rearrangement joins TRBV9 to TRBJ1-3; D might be TRBD1 (5 bases). V shed 0 bases and J shed 3 bases, with 16 bases lying between them. In germline, CDR1 is SGDLS, CDR2 YYNGEE. CDR3 length: 17 residues. The CDR3 nucleotides read TGTGCCAGCAGCGTAGCCCCAGCGTCAGGGTTTGGAAACACCATATATTTT. It translates to CASSVAPASGFGNTIYF.

J is TRBJ2-7 and V is TRBV10-3, with 8 nucleotides matching TRBD1. Germline V lookup: CDR1 ENHRY, CDR2 SYGVKD. After removal of 4 bases from V and 6 bases from J, the junction contained 8 bases not matched to a gene. The CDR3 has 14 amino acids. The CDR3 protein is CAISAGQVVGEQYF. DNA for the CDR3: TGTGCCATCAGTGCGGGACAGGTCGTTGGCGAGCAGTACTTC.

The V gene is TRBV30, the J gene TRBJ2-7; 11 bases are shared with TRBD1. Trimming removed 6 bases from V and 9 bases from J; junction bases left unmatched: 10. Germline assignment: CDR1 GTSNPN and CDR2 SVGIG (reference sequence). The CDR3 is 13 residues long. The CDR3 bases are TGTGCCTGCGGGACAGGGGGGTTTCGGGGGCAGTACTTC. Its translation is CACGTGGFRGQYF.

This sequence joins TRBV18 and TRBJ1-3, with no clear D. The V gene's germline CDR1 is KGHSH and CDR2 LQKENI. This CDR3 is 19 amino acids long. Trimming left V 1 base short and J 0 bases short, with 19 bases between. Here the CDR3 DNA reads TGTGCCAGCTCACCACTCGTTCAGTCGTTAACCTCCTCTGGAAACACCATATATTTT. Protein sequence: CASSPLVQSLTSSGNTIYF.

V usage is TRBV19 and J usage is TRBJ2-5; D is possibly TRBD2 (6 bases). The CDR3 runs 13 residues. CDR1 is LNHDA and CDR2 is SQIVND in the germline V gene (reference sequence). V dropped 6 bases and J dropped 5 bases, with 13 bases sitting between them. The CDR3 DNA reads as TGTGCCAGTAGGGAGGGACTGCGGGAGACCCAGTACTTC. Translated, it gives CASREGLRETQYF.

This chain uses TRBV7-8 with TRBJ2-1; 7 nucleotides line up with TRBD2. CDR3 length: 16 residues. With V trimmed by 1 base and J by 4 bases, 7 bases remained unmatched. CDR1 is SGHVS and CDR2 is FQNEAQ in the germline V gene. The CDR3 region has the DNA TGTGCCAGCAGCTTAGATGGGGGGGTAAGTTACAATGAGCAGTTCTTC. It translates to CASSLDGGVSYNEQFF.

The V gene is TRBV24-1, the J gene TRBJ1-2, with D perhaps matching TRBD1 (6 bases). The CDR3 totals 17 residues. The germline CDR1 and CDR2 sequences are KGHDR and SFDVKD. V was cut by 5 bases and J by 0 bases, with 18 bases left in between. The CDR3 coding sequence is TGTGCCACCAGTGCCTCGGGGGGCGGAAGGGCTAACTATGGCTACACCTTC. Translating gives CATSASGGGRANYGYTF.

V and J are TRBV27 and TRBJ1-1; 8 bases map to TRBD1. The length of the CDR3 is 16 residues. CDR1 and CDR2 (germline): MNHEY, SMNVEV (reference sequence). V shed 0 bases and J 7 bases; nucleotides not matched to a gene: 10. As DNA, the CDR3 is TGTGCCAGCAGTTTATCGTCAGGAGACAGGGGATTTGAAGCTTTCTTT. This gives the protein CASSLSSGDRGFEAFF.

The CDR3 nucleotides are TGTGCCAGCAGCAGAAATAGAGGGCCTACAGGGCCCTACGAGCAGTACTTC. It specifies CASSRNRGPTGPYEQYF. The genes are TRBV7-2 and TRBJ2-7; tentatively, D is TRBD1 (6 bases). Trimming stripped 5 bases from V and 2 bases from J, with 22 bases between. This CDR3 is 17 amino acids long. Germline V gives CDR1 SGHTA, CDR2 FQGNSA.

The J gene is TRBJ2-1, the V gene TRBV7-2, with 9 bases matching TRBD2. The CDR3 runs to 15 residues. Germline V gene lookup returns CDR1 SGHTA and CDR2 FQGNSA. With 7 bases clipped from V and 6 bases from J, the junction kept 10 bases outside the gene matches. The CDR3 protein is CASTPRGGGINEQFF. In DNA, the CDR3 is TGTGCCAGCACCCCGCGGGGGGGAGGGATCAATGAGCAGTTCTTC.

This sequence joins TRBV7-2 and TRBJ1-1; D ambiguous. Trimming removed 4 bases at V and 3 bases at J, with 6 bases between. This CDR3 has 12 residues. CDR1 and CDR2 (germline): SGHTA, FQGNSA. The CDR3 DNA follows: TGTGCCAGCAGCTGGGGAGACACTGAAGCTTTCTTT. It codes for CASSWGDTEAFF. Full variable domain (rest looked up from reference TRBV7-2 and TRBJ1-1): GAGVSQSPSNKVTEKGKDVELRCDPISGHTALYWYRQSLGQGLEFLIYFQGNSAPDKSGLPSDRFSAERTGGSVSTLTIQRTQQEDSAVYLCASSWGDTEAFFGQGTRLTVV.

CDR3 sequence: CASSFGGDGYTF. As DNA, the CDR3 is TGTGCCAGTAGTTTTGGGGGCGACGGCTACACCTTC. This chain links TRBV19 with TRBJ1-2; D possibly corresponds to TRBD1 (6 bases). Germline V gene lookup returns CDR1 LNHDA and CDR2 SQIVND (reference sequence). The CDR3 sequence is 12 residues long. The germline V and J ends were trimmed by 5 bases and 8 bases, with 12 bases remaining between them.

This clone was recorded only once. Since a much larger clone is just one base distant, this may be a read error. The chain recombines TRBV28 with TRBJ1-1; D gene uncertain. V lost 2 bases, J lost 7 bases, and 5 bases lay in between. Germline V gene lookup returns CDR1 MDHEN and CDR2 SYDVKM. CDR3 length equals 11 residues. The CDR3, as DNA: TGTGCCAGCAGTTTACAGTATGAAGCTTTCTTT. Translated: CASSLQYEAFF.

The rearrangement links TRBV7-8 to TRBJ2-1, with a tentative D call TRBD2 (5 bases). Germline V lookup: CDR1 SGHVS, CDR2 FQNEAQ. V lost 5 bases, J lost 7 bases, and 15 bases lay in between. The CDR3 has 14 residues. CDR3 sequence (DNA): TGTGCCAGCAGCGTCAGTCCGTGGAGGAATGAGCAGTTCTTC. As protein: CASSVSPWRNEQFF.

This rearrangement joins TRBV7-9 to TRBJ2-3; the D gene is possibly TRBD1 (5 bases). Germline-derived CDR1 and CDR2 are SEHNR and FQNEAQ (reference sequence). V was pared by 5 bases and J by 8 bases, with 17 bases between. The CDR3 runs 14 residues. This chain's CDR3 is CASSIWTDKATQYF. CDR3 DNA: TGTGCCAGCAGCATTTGGACGGACAAGGCTACGCAGTATTTT.

The chain has TRBV19 and TRBJ1-1; tentatively, D is TRBD1 (6 bases). V was clipped by 8 bases and J by 1 base, with 17 bases between them. This CDR3 spans 15 amino acids. Germline-derived CDR1 and CDR2 are LNHDA and SQIVND (reference sequence). CDR3 sequence: CASLRGRGRNTEAFF. The CDR3, as DNA: TGTGCCAGTCTCCGGGGGCGGGGGCGGAACACTGAAGCTTTCTTT.